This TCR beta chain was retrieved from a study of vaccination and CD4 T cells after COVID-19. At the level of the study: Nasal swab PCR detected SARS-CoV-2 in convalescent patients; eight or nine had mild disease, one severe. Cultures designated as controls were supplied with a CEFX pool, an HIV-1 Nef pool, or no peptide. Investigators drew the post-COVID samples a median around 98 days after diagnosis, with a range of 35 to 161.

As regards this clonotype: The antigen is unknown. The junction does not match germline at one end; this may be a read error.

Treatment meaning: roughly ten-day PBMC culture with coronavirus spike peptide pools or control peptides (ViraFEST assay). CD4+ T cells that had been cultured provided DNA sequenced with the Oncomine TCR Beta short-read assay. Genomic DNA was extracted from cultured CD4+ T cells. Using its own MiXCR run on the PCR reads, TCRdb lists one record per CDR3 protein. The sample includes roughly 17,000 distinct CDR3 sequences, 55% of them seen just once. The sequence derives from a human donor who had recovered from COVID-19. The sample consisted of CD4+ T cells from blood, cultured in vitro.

CDR3 loop: CASSLSGPTDTQYF. The CDR3 region has the DNA TGTGCTAGCAGCTTATCTGGACCCACAGATACGCAGTATTTT. The chain combines TRBV7-7 with TRBJ2-3; no firm D call. This CDR3 has 14 amino acids. Germline V gene lookup returns CDR1 SSHAT and CDR2 FNYEAQ (reference sequence).